These 31 T cell receptor beta chains share one sample of origin, sequenced in a study of T cells in Graves' hyperthyroidism and ophthalmopathy (dated by TCRdb to about 2019). The method was multiplex PCR. The sample was run on an Illumina HiSeq 2000. The TCR beta CDR3 regions were amplified from RNA transcripts. For the first round of RT-PCR on the TCR CDR3, the HTBI primer set was used together with the Qiagen OneStep RT-PCR kit. Using fastp at Q25 and MiXCR, TCRdb reprocessed the public reads and kept productive beta chains. Here each entry gathers all rows of one CDR3 protein and keeps the most common genes and DNA. In this sample the table shows around 180,000 distinct CDR3 sequences, 15% to 20% of which occur a single time. Roughly 30% of the sample is taken by the ten largest. Sequenced material: blood. Receptors were obtained from a woman in her forties or fifties with Graves' hyperthyroidism.

To note about this clonotype: The junction shows a germline mismatch at one end, possibly a read error. V usage is TRBV18 and J usage is TRBJ2-7; TRBD1 might be the D (5 bases). Germline V gene lookup returns CDR1 KGHSH and CDR2 LQKENI. The CDR3 sequence is 13 residues long. The CDR3 DNA sequence: TGTGCCGGCTCACCACCCGACAGCTACGAGCAGTACTTC. Amino acids: CAGSPPDSYEQYF.

This clonotype was seen repeatedly, ten times or more. The chain is built from TRBV2 and TRBJ1-6; 9 nucleotides line up with TRBD1. CDR3 length equals 16 residues. The germline CDR1 and CDR2 sequences are SNHLY and FYNNEI. The V gene end was trimmed by 10 bases and the J gene end by 7 bases; junction bases not matched to a gene: 14. The CDR3: CATEEGTGSRNSPLHF. In nucleotides, the CDR3 is TGTGCCACCGAGGAAGGGACAGGGTCCCGCAATTCACCCCTCCACTTT.

This clonotype was detected ten times or more. V is TRBV7-9 and J is TRBJ1-2; TRBD1 aligns across 12 bases. The CDR3 has 14 amino acids. CDR1 is SEHNR, CDR2 FQNEAQ, per germline (reference sequence). V was clipped by 3 bases and J by 6 bases; unmatched bases: 2. The CDR3 sequence is CASSLGTGGDGYTF. In DNA, the CDR3 is TGTGCCAGCAGCTTGGGGACAGGGGGCGATGGCTACACCTTC.

The chain is built from TRBV24-1 and TRBJ2-1; tentative D call: TRBD1 (6 bases). V shed 3 bases and J shed 6 bases, with 14 bases lying between them. Germline values: CDR1 KGHDR, CDR2 SFDVKD. The CDR3 loop spans 15 amino acids. The CDR3 DNA reads TGTGCCACCAGTGATCCCGGGACACCCGTCAATGAGCAGTTCTTC. Amino acid sequence: CATSDPGTPVNEQFF.

The gene calls are TRBV20-1 and TRBJ2-7; D may be TRBD1 (6 bases). Deletions cut 6 bases from V and 3 bases from J, with 6 bases between. The CDR3 is made up of 10 amino acids. Germline V CDR1 and CDR2: DFQATT, SNEGSKA (reference sequence). For the CDR3, the DNA is TGCAGTGCGGGACACTACGAGCAGTACTTC. This gives the protein CSAGHYEQYF.

Ten or more counts support this clonotype. This chain joins TRBV24-1 and TRBJ1-2, with a possible D match to TRBD1 (5 bases). This CDR3 has 13 residues. The V gene lost 2 bases and the J gene lost 4 bases, with 7 bases spanning the gap. Germline assignment: CDR1 KGHDR and CDR2 SFDVKD. The CDR3 region is CATSDSGTYGYTF. The CDR3 DNA reads TGTGCCACCAGTGATTCCGGGACCTATGGCTACACCTTC.

This clonotype came up a few times. The V gene is TRBV20-1, the J gene TRBJ2-7; 9 bases agree with TRBD2. The CDR3 spans 15 residues. From germline, CDR1 is DFQATT and CDR2 SNEGSKA (reference sequence). V gave up 3 bases and J gave up 6 bases; unmatched junction bases: 12. The DNA for the CDR3 is TGCAGTGCTAGTGCTAGCGGGACGGATTCTAGCGAGCAGTACTTC. This gives the protein CSASASGTDSSEQYF.

The V and J genes are TRBV12-3 or TRBV12-4 and TRBJ2-1; TRBD2 might be the D (6 bases). There are 13 residues in the CDR3. Trimming left V 2 bases short and J 7 bases short, with 9 bases between. The CDR3 protein is CASSLHAGNEQFF. In nucleotides, the CDR3 is TGTGCCAGCAGTTTACACGCGGGAAATGAGCAGTTCTTC.

This sequence joins TRBV15 and TRBJ2-3, with 7 bases that match TRBD2. The CDR3 is made up of 16 amino acids. CDR1 is LNHNV, CDR2 YYDKDF, per germline (reference sequence). With 3 bases clipped from V and 2 bases from J, the junction kept 8 bases outside the gene matches. CDR3 DNA sequence: TGTGCCACCAGCAGTTACGGCGGGACTAACACAGATACGCAGTATTTT. Amino acids: CATSSYGGTNTDTQYF. Looking up the rest from reference TRBV15 and TRBJ2-3 gives the full variable domain: DAMVIQNPRYQVTQFGKPVTLSCSQTLNHNVMYWYQQKSSQAPKLLFHYYDKDFNNEADTPDNFQSRRPNTSFCFLDIRSPGLGDTAMYLCATSSYGGTNTDTQYFGPGTRLTVL.

This clonotype showed up many times. This chain links TRBV27 with TRBJ2-1, with a tentative D call TRBD1 (6 bases). The germline V gene has CDR1 MNHEY and CDR2 SMNVEV (reference sequence). V was trimmed by 7 bases and J by 1 base, leaving 14 bases between them. The CDR3 covers 15 residues. The CDR3 sequence: CASKLSTGSYNEQFF. CDR3 nucleotide sequence: TGTGCCAGCAAACTCTCAACAGGGTCCTACAATGAGCAGTTCTTC.

This clonotype occurred many times. One junction end disagrees with the germline gene, perhaps due to a read error. The chain combines TRBV19 with TRBJ2-2; the match to TRBD1 covers 9 bases. CDR3 length: 16 residues. Germline loops: CDR1 LNHDA, CDR2 SQIVND (reference sequence). The CDR3 loop is CANSLTGGLNTGELFF. The CDR3 DNA follows: TGTGCCAATAGTCTAACAGGGGGCCTTAACACCGGGGAGCTGTTTTTT.

This clonotype was seen only a few times. The CDR3 is CASSLAPAGAGSGNTIYF. The DNA of the CDR3 is TGTGCCAGCAGCTTAGCGCCCGCAGGGGCTGGCTCTGGAAACACCATATATTTT. The chain links TRBV7-2 to TRBJ1-3, with a possible D match to TRBD1 (6 bases). The CDR3 extends over 18 amino acids. Germline-derived CDR1 and CDR2 are SGHTA and FQGNSA. V was trimmed by 0 bases and J by 0 bases, leaving 15 bases between them.

Many counts were recorded for this clonotype. The junction and the germline gene differ at one end; a read error may be behind it. The chain carries TRBV6-1 and TRBJ1-3; no reliable D call. The germline gives CDR1 MNHNS, CDR2 SASEGT. The CDR3 loop spans 15 amino acids. The CDR3 DNA is TGTGCCAGCAGTTATAGTAGAGTCTCTGGAAACGCCATATATTTT. Protein: CASSYSRVSGNAIYF.

The chain recombines TRBV4-1 with TRBJ1-5; tentatively, D is TRBD1 (5 bases). There are 17 residues in the CDR3. The germline V gene encodes CDR1 MGHRA and CDR2 YSYEKL. The ends were cut back, 4 bases at V and 6 bases at J, with 22 bases in the middle. The DNA of the CDR3 is TGCGCCAGCAGCCCGGGGTGGGGGGTTCGGAGGGGTCAGCCCCAGCATTTT. Protein: CASSPGWGVRRGQPQHF.

This chain uses TRBV5-1 with TRBJ2-2; D may match TRBD1 or TRBD2 (5 bases each). V shed 4 bases and J shed 7 bases, with 20 bases lying between them. The CDR3 is 16 residues long. Germline loops: CDR1 SGHRS, CDR2 YFSETQ. The CDR3, as DNA: TGCGCCAGCAGCACTAGATCAACAGGCTATAACGGGGAGCTGTTTTTT. It translates to CASSTRSTGYNGELFF.

On this clonotype: A much larger clone sits a single nucleotide away, making a read error possible. The rearrangement uses TRBV28 and TRBJ1-1, with 7 bases aligning to TRBD1. Germline trimming cut 6 bases from V and 1 base from J; bases unmatched to any gene: 5. The CDR3 totals 14 residues. CDR1 MDHEN and CDR2 SYDVKM come from the germline V gene. In DNA form, the CDR3 reads TGTGCCAGCAGATCCCGGACAGGGAACACTGAAGCTTTCTTT. It yields the protein CASRSRTGNTEAFF.

There are a few counts of this clonotype. The chain combines TRBV19 with TRBJ1-2, with D perhaps TRBD1 (6 bases). The CDR3 consists of 13 residues. Trimming took 8 bases from V and 4 from J, leaving 14 bases between them. Germline V lookup: CDR1 LNHDA, CDR2 SQIVND (reference sequence). The CDR3 spells CASRPGAVYGYTF. In DNA form, the CDR3 reads TGTGCCAGTCGACCGGGGGCTGTCTATGGCTACACCTTC.

This sequence joins TRBV11-2 and TRBJ2-5, with D maybe TRBD1 (5 bases). Trimming cost V 5 bases and J 4 bases, with 14 bases left between them. Germline loops: CDR1 SGHAT, CDR2 FQNNGV. There are 14 residues in the CDR3. The CDR3 bases are TGTGCCAGCAGCCCCAGGGTGTCAGGAGAGACCCAGTACTTC. This gives the protein CASSPRVSGETQYF.

This clonotype was seen ten or more times. The chain has TRBV28 and TRBJ1-1, with D possibly matching TRBD1 (5 bases). The ends were cut back, 5 bases at V and 1 base at J, with 11 bases in the middle. The CDR3 contains 14 residues. CDR1 and CDR2 (germline): MDHEN, SYDVKM. The CDR3: CASSQRQRNTEAFF. The CDR3 DNA reads as TGTGCCAGCAGTCAAAGACAGAGGAACACTGAAGCTTTCTTT.

This clonotype was detected ten times or more. The chain joins TRBV20-1 to TRBJ1-2; D ambiguous. The CDR3 contains 12 residues. Deletions cut 0 bases from V and 7 bases from J, with 9 bases between. CDR1 DFQATT and CDR2 SNEGSKA come from the germline V gene (reference sequence). CDR3 region: CSARDRLGGYTF. CDR3 DNA: TGCAGTGCTAGAGACAGGCTGGGTGGCTACACCTTC.

This chain joins TRBV7-6 and TRBJ2-1, with TRBD2 matching 11 bases. Germline V CDR1 and CDR2: SGHVS, FNYEAQ. The CDR3 runs 17 residues. J was trimmed by 6 bases and V by 5 bases; bases with no gene match: 12. CDR3 in DNA: TGTGCCAGCAGCCCCTCCGGGGCCCTAGCGGGAGGCAATGAGCAGTTCTTC. It codes for CASSPSGALAGGNEQFF. Combining the CDR3 with reference TRBV7-6 and TRBJ2-1 gives the whole variable domain GAGVSQSPRYKVTKRGQDVALRCDPISGHVSLYWYRQALGQGPEFLTYFNYEAQQDKSGLPNDRFSAERPEGSISTLTIQRTEQRDSAMYRCASSPSGALAGGNEQFFGPGTRLTVL.

This chain joins TRBV5-6 and TRBJ2-1; 8 bases are shared with TRBD2. The junction had 4 bases not matched to a gene; V was cut back by 4 bases and J by 10 bases. The CDR3 runs to 12 residues. Germline CDR1 and CDR2: SGHDT and YYEEEE. The CDR3 bases are TGTGCCAGCAGCCCCGGGGGGGCGGAGCAGTTCTTC. As protein: CASSPGGAEQFF. The variable domain in full, with the rest retrieved from reference TRBV5-6 and TRBJ2-1, is DAGVTQSPTHLIKTRGQQVTLRCSPKSGHDTVSWYQQALGQGPQFIFQYYEEEERQRGNFPDRFSGHQFPNYSSELNVNALLLGDSALYLCASSPGGAEQFFGPGTRLTVL.

This clonotype occurred many times. This rearrangement joins TRBV6-1 to TRBJ1-4, with 7 bases identical to TRBD1. CDR3 size: 14 residues. V shed 5 bases and J 6 bases; nucleotides not matched to a gene: 6. Per germline, CDR1 MNHNS and CDR2 SASEGT. CDR3 loop: CASSFDRVDEKLFF. CDR3 sequence (DNA): TGTGCCAGCAGTTTCGACAGGGTAGATGAAAAACTGTTTTTT.

This clonotype was counted a few times. The CDR3 DNA is TGTGCCAGCAGCTTGTTCGCGGGGGCGGGTGAGACCCAGTACTTC. Amino acid sequence: CASSLFAGAGETQYF. The chain recombines TRBV5-6 with TRBJ2-5; tentative D call: TRBD2 (7 bases). This CDR3 is built from 15 residues. V was cut by 1 base and J by 5 bases, with 15 bases left in between. Germline V CDR1 and CDR2: SGHDT, YYEEEE.

The chain carries TRBV7-9 and TRBJ1-5; 8 bases are shared with TRBD1. The germline V gene has CDR1 SEHNR and CDR2 FQNEAQ (reference sequence). The CDR3 totals 15 residues. Unmatched junction bases numbered 3, after V lost 3 bases and J lost 2 bases. CDR3: CASSLKQGGNQPQHF. DNA of the CDR3: TGTGCCAGCAGCTTGAAACAGGGGGGCAATCAGCCCCAGCATTTT.

The genes are TRBV25-1 and TRBJ1-4, with TRBD1 as a possible D gene (5 bases). Trimming removed 5 bases at V and 7 bases at J, with 17 bases between. The germline gives CDR1 MGHDK, CDR2 SYGVNS. The CDR3 length is 15 residues. CDR3 coding DNA: TGTGCCAGCAGTTACAAAGAGGGGTATAGTGAAAAACTGTTTTTT. Protein sequence: CASSYKEGYSEKLFF.

This clonotype came up once. The rearrangement uses TRBV5-1 and TRBJ2-1; D tentatively reads TRBD1 or TRBD2 (5 bases each). The V gene lost 3 bases and the J gene lost 0 bases, with 13 bases spanning the gap. The germline V gene has CDR1 SGHRS and CDR2 YFSETQ. CDR3 length: 16 residues. CDR3 nucleotides: TGCGCCAGCAGCTCGGGACGGGCACACTCCTACAATGAGCAGTTCTTC. Translated: CASSSGRAHSYNEQFF.

This rearrangement joins TRBV11-2 to TRBJ2-1, with no clear D. The V and J ends lost 4 bases and 1 base respectively, with 11 bases between them. Germline CDR1 reads SGHAT; CDR2 reads FQNNGV. The CDR3 loop spans 15 amino acids. The CDR3 reads CASSSGEVSYNEQFF. The CDR3 DNA is TGTGCCAGCAGCTCCGGCGAGGTTTCCTACAATGAGCAGTTCTTC.

The table lists this clonotype with many counts. V is TRBV6-1 and J is TRBJ1-1; D ambiguous. Trimming shortened V by 6 bases and J by 6 bases, and 14 bases separated the two germline ends. CDR3 size: 13 residues. Germline V lookup: CDR1 MNHNS, CDR2 SASEGT. The CDR3 DNA reads TGTGCCAGCAGCATCGGACGTTCTGCTGAAGCTTTCTTT. Translated, it gives CASSIGRSAEAFF.

This clonotype showed up many times. CDR3 region: CASSHGLAGATQYF. CDR3 nucleotides: TGTGCCAGCAGCCATGGACTAGCGGGGGCCACCCAGTACTTC. This chain joins TRBV3-1 and TRBJ2-5, with TRBD2 matching 13 bases. V shed 3 bases and J 8 bases; nucleotides not matched to a gene: 3. The CDR3 extends over 14 amino acids. The V gene's germline CDR1 is LGHDT and CDR2 YNNKEL (reference sequence).

A few counts support this clonotype. V gene TRBV19 combines with J gene TRBJ1-1; possible D gene TRBD1, 6 bases. The germline gives CDR1 LNHDA, CDR2 SQIVND (reference sequence). The length of the CDR3 is 14 residues. V lost 3 bases and J 11 bases, leaving 19 bases between the germline ends. The CDR3 DNA is TGTGCCAGTAGTATGGATCAACAGGGATCATTGGCTTTCTTT. This sequence encodes CASSMDQQGSLAFF.